This TCR beta chain was profiled in a study of blood T cells in healthy people across ages. Alongside a J-beta primer mix, a sample-barcoded 5' primer served in a second PCR lasting about 7 to 12 cycles. All cDNA molecules were each tagged by a template-switch adaptor with 12 random nucleotides. MiXCR, run by TCRdb on the 5' RACE reads, gives a single entry per CDR3 protein. This sample has about 1.7 million distinct CDR3 sequences; approximately 28% occur once, and the top ten carry 7.7%. Each donor's blood draw was roughly 9.5 milliliters of peripheral blood. As concerns this clonotype: The antigen remains undetermined.

Study-level points and caveats: Shifts in expanded clonotypes may have been confounded by donor CMV status, which was unknown.

The CDR3 covers 18 residues. Germline CDR1 reads SGHRS; CDR2 reads YFSETQ. Trimming took 3 bases from V and 5 from J; bases not matched to a gene: 9. The chain links TRBV5-1 to TRBJ2-6; TRBD1 aligns across 12 bases. The TCR sequence derives from a woman in her 30s in good health. Sequencing used blood. DNA of the CDR3: TGCGCCAGCAGCTGGGGGACAGGGGGCCAGGTTAGGGCCAACGTCCTGACTTTC. Translating it yields CASSWGTGGQVRANVLTF.